This TCR beta chain came from a study of cytomegalovirus exposure and HLA in healthy donors. As for the study in general: Out of 150 million to 200 million T cells, an earlier analysis found 117 million unique TCR beta sequences in total. Ancestry clustering placed 70% to 90% of several hundred genotyped donors in the Caucasian-associated cluster. Overall study findings and caveats: Despite most TCR sequences being rare, some public TCRs occurred in many donors. Cytomegalovirus association was assigned to about 150 TCR beta chains.

Both 60 Vbeta primers and 13 Jbeta primers went into the PCR. TCRdb keeps only in-frame clones here, not all; method: immunoSEQ multiplex PCR. This table has about 140,000 clones, less than 85% appearing once. Details on this clone: What it binds is not known.

What was sequenced was PBMCs. The clonotype was recovered from a man aged 35 to 55 in good health and CMV-seronegative.

CDR3 in DNA: TGTGCTAGTGGTTTCCCTAACTACTACGAGCAGTACTTC. Translating gives CASGFPNYYEQYF. V is TRBV12-5 and J is TRBJ2-7; no firm D call. Germline CDR1 and CDR2: LGHNT and FRNRAP. The length of the CDR3 is 13 residues. Trimming removed 3 bases at V and 3 bases at J, with 9 bases between.